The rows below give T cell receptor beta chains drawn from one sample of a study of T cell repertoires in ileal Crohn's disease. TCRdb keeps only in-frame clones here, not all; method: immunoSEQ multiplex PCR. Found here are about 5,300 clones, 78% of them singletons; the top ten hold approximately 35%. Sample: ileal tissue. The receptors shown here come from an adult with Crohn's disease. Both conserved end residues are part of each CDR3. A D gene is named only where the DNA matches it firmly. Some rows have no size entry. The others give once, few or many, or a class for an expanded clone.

CDR3aa: CASSRGGLNSPLHF; CDR3nt: TGTGCCAGCAGCCGGGGGGGGCTTAATTCACCCCTCCACTTT; v_gene: TRBV6-5; abundance: .; d_gene: .; j_gene: TRBJ1-6
CDR3aa: CATSSPGTADYEQYF; CDR3nt: TGTGCCACCAGCTCCCCCGGGACAGCCGACTACGAGCAGTACTTC; v_gene: TRBV15; abundance: .; d_gene: TRBD1; j_gene: TRBJ2-7
CDR3aa: CASSSPTTGWYGYTF; CDR3nt: TGTGCCAGCAGTTCACCCACGACAGGGTGGTATGGCTACACCTTC; v_gene: TRBV27; abundance: .; d_gene: TRBD1; j_gene: TRBJ1-2
CDR3aa: CASAGTANTEAFF; CDR3nt: TGTGCTAGTGCCGGGACCGCGAACACTGAAGCTTTCTTT; v_gene: TRBV12-5; abundance: .; d_gene: .; j_gene: TRBJ1-1
CDR3aa: CASSLVGGLETQYF; CDR3nt: TGTGCCAGCAGCTTAGTTGGAGGGTTGGAGACCCAGTACTTC; v_gene: TRBV7-4; abundance: .; d_gene: .; j_gene: TRBJ2-5
CDR3aa: CASSEGNQPQHF; CDR3nt: TGTGCCAGCAGTGAGGGGAATCAGCCCCAGCATTTT; v_gene: TRBV14; abundance: .; d_gene: .; j_gene: TRBJ1-5
CDR3aa: CASVRDSYNEQFF; CDR3nt: TGTGCCAGCGTCCGGGACTCGTACAATGAGCAGTTCTTC; v_gene: TRBV6-1; abundance: .; d_gene: .; j_gene: TRBJ2-1
CDR3aa: CATKETGSGVYEQYF; CDR3nt: TGTGCCACAAAGGAAACAGGGAGTGGGGTTTACGAGCAGTACTTC; v_gene: TRBV6-1; abundance: few; d_gene: .; j_gene: TRBJ2-7
CDR3aa: CASNYRTEQFF; CDR3nt: TGTGCCAGCAATTATAGGACCGAGCAGTTCTTC; v_gene: TRBV25-1; abundance: .; d_gene: .; j_gene: TRBJ2-1
CDR3aa: CASSSGLAGRAAQYF; CDR3nt: TGTGCCAGCAGCTCGGGACTAGCGGGGAGAGCGGCCCAGTACTTC; v_gene: TRBV7-2; abundance: .; d_gene: TRBD2; j_gene: TRBJ2-5
CDR3aa: CAISERGKQYF; CDR3nt: TGTGCCATCAGCGAAAGAGGGAAGCAGTATTTT; v_gene: TRBV10-3; abundance: .; d_gene: .; j_gene: TRBJ2-3
CDR3aa: CASSGTRAVGTDTQYF; CDR3nt: TGTGCCAGCAGTGGGACCAGGGCGGTTGGCACAGATACGCAGTATTTT; v_gene: TRBV6-1; abundance: .; d_gene: .; j_gene: TRBJ2-3
CDR3aa: CASSLDGQGYNEQFF; CDR3nt: TGTGCCAGCAGCTTAGATGGTCAGGGTTACAATGAGCAGTTCTTC; v_gene: TRBV11-2; abundance: .; d_gene: .; j_gene: TRBJ2-1
CDR3aa: CASSPQMGVAGYTF; CDR3nt: TGCGCCAGCAGCCCCCAGATGGGGGTAGCTGGCTACACCTTC; v_gene: TRBV4-1; abundance: .; d_gene: .; j_gene: TRBJ1-2
CDR3aa: CAIHTGGNSPLHF; CDR3nt: TGTGCCATCCACACTGGCGGGAATTCACCCCTCCACTTT; v_gene: TRBV10-3; abundance: .; d_gene: .; j_gene: TRBJ1-6
CDR3aa: CASSLGSKGYGYTF; CDR3nt: TGTGCCAGCAGCTTAGGCTCGAAGGGGTATGGCTACACCTTC; v_gene: TRBV11-2; abundance: .; d_gene: .; j_gene: TRBJ1-2
CDR3aa: CASSQIQGITEAFF; CDR3nt: TGTGCCAGCAGCCAGATTCAGGGAATCACTGAAGCTTTCTTT; v_gene: TRBV14; abundance: .; d_gene: .; j_gene: TRBJ1-1
CDR3aa: CASRARGQGGTGELFF; CDR3nt: TGTGCCAGCAGAGCCAGGGGACAGGGAGGGACCGGGGAGCTGTTTTTT; v_gene: TRBV7-3; abundance: .; d_gene: TRBD1; j_gene: TRBJ2-2
CDR3aa: CAISDRATDTQYF; CDR3nt: TGTGCCATCAGCGACAGGGCCACAGATACGCAGTATTTT; v_gene: TRBV10-3; abundance: .; d_gene: TRBD1; j_gene: TRBJ2-3
CDR3aa: CASSAGHRDLYNEQFF; CDR3nt: TGCGCCAGCAGCGCGGGGCACAGGGACTTATACAATGAGCAGTTCTTC; v_gene: TRBV5-1; abundance: .; d_gene: .; j_gene: TRBJ2-1
CDR3aa: CASSAQTENEQFF; CDR3nt: TGTGCCAGCAGTGCCCAGACAGAAAATGAGCAGTTCTTC; v_gene: TRBV6-6; abundance: .; d_gene: .; j_gene: TRBJ2-1
CDR3aa: CSVLPTGQRYYGYTF; CDR3nt: TGCAGCGTTCTTCCTACCGGACAGCGCTACTATGGCTACACCTTC; v_gene: TRBV29-1; abundance: .; d_gene: .; j_gene: TRBJ1-2
CDR3aa: CASSLEYRTNYGYTF; CDR3nt: TGTGCCAGCAGCTTAGAGTACAGAACAAACTATGGCTACACCTTC; v_gene: TRBV7-9; abundance: .; d_gene: .; j_gene: TRBJ1-2
CDR3aa: CASRKQTGANTEAFF; CDR3nt: TGTGCCAGCAGAAAACAGACAGGGGCGAACACTGAAGCTTTCTTT; v_gene: TRBV6-1; abundance: .; d_gene: TRBD1; j_gene: TRBJ1-1
CDR3aa: CASSSGDTEAFF; CDR3nt: TGTGCCAGCAGTTCAGGGGACACTGAAGCTTTCTTT; v_gene: TRBV28; abundance: .; d_gene: .; j_gene: TRBJ1-1
CDR3aa: CASGGQVRSPLHF; CDR3nt: TGTGCCAGCGGCGGACAGGTTCGGTCACCCCTCCACTTT; v_gene: TRBV6-1; abundance: .; d_gene: TRBD1; j_gene: TRBJ1-6
CDR3aa: CASSLDFRSARTERTEAFF; CDR3nt: TGTGCCAGCAGCTTGGATTTTAGGTCGGCTCGTACTGAACGAACTGAAGCTTTCTTT; v_gene: TRBV5-6; abundance: .; d_gene: .; j_gene: TRBJ1-1
CDR3aa: CASSPRPLLSIYF; CDR3nt: TGTGCCAGCAGTCCACGCCCCCTACTATCCATATATTTT; v_gene: TRBV28; abundance: .; d_gene: .; j_gene: TRBJ1-3
CDR3aa: CASSYGTGGVETQYF; CDR3nt: TGCGCCAGCAGCTACGGGACAGGGGGTGTGGAGACCCAGTACTTC; v_gene: TRBV5-1; abundance: .; d_gene: TRBD1; j_gene: TRBJ2-5
CDR3aa: CASSELATEAFF; CDR3nt: TGTGCCAGCAGTGAACTTGCAACTGAAGCTTTCTTT; v_gene: TRBV2; abundance: .; d_gene: .; j_gene: TRBJ1-1
CDR3aa: CASSLELKGRSNEKLFF; CDR3nt: TGTGCCAGCAGCTTAGAGTTAAAGGGGAGGTCTAATGAAAAACTGTTTTTT; v_gene: TRBV11-2; abundance: large; d_gene: .; j_gene: TRBJ1-4
CDR3aa: CATSRSGQLNTEAFF; CDR3nt: TGTGCCACCAGCAGGTCGGGGCAGTTGAACACTGAAGCTTTCTTT; v_gene: TRBV15; abundance: .; d_gene: .; j_gene: TRBJ1-1
CDR3aa: CASSSGRDRSNYGYTF; CDR3nt: TGTGCCAGCAGCTCAGGACGCGACAGGTCTAACTATGGCTACACCTTC; v_gene: TRBV5-4; abundance: .; d_gene: .; j_gene: TRBJ1-2
CDR3aa: CASSPGWAEKLFF; CDR3nt: TGTGCCAGCAGTCCAGGGTGGGCTGAAAAACTGTTTTTT; v_gene: TRBV6-1; abundance: once; d_gene: .; j_gene: TRBJ1-4
CDR3aa: CASSYSQNGYTF; CDR3nt: TGTGCCAGCAGTTACTCGCAGAATGGCTACACCTTC; v_gene: TRBV6-5; abundance: .; d_gene: .; j_gene: TRBJ1-2
CDR3aa: CASSLTGVTEAFF; CDR3nt: TGTGCCAGCAGCTTGACAGGTGTGACTGAAGCTTTCTTT; v_gene: TRBV2; abundance: .; d_gene: .; j_gene: TRBJ1-1
CDR3aa: CASSQDASINEKLFF; CDR3nt: TGCGCCAGCAGCCAAGATGCCAGTATTAATGAAAAACTGTTTTTT; v_gene: TRBV4-1; abundance: .; d_gene: .; j_gene: TRBJ1-4
CDR3aa: CASSNPQGAKNIQYF; CDR3nt: TGTGCCAGCAGCAATCCACAGGGGGCCAAAAACATTCAGTACTTC; v_gene: TRBV11-1; abundance: .; d_gene: TRBD1; j_gene: TRBJ2-4
CDR3aa: CASSFLTGTGGNEQFF; CDR3nt: TGTGCCAGCAGTTTTCTAACGGGGACAGGGGGCAATGAGCAGTTCTTC; v_gene: TRBV6-5; abundance: .; d_gene: TRBD1; j_gene: TRBJ2-1
CDR3aa: CASSYSTGSEQYF; CDR3nt: TGTGCCAGCAGTTACTCGACCGGGAGCGAGCAGTACTTC; v_gene: TRBV6-6; abundance: once; d_gene: .; j_gene: TRBJ2-7
CDR3aa: CASSPTPAGFDNSPLHF; CDR3nt: TGTGCCAGCAGCCCAACACCGGCAGGGTTTGATAATTCACCCCTCCACTTT; v_gene: TRBV7-2; abundance: .; d_gene: .; j_gene: TRBJ1-6
CDR3aa: CAWITGSGERLRGSPLHF; CDR3nt: TGTGCCTGGATTACAGGGTCCGGGGAGCGGTTAAGGGGTTCACCCCTCCACTTT; v_gene: TRBV30; abundance: .; d_gene: .; j_gene: TRBJ1-6
CDR3aa: CASSHNNPYPGELFF; CDR3nt: TGTGCCAGCAGCCACAACAACCCTTACCCCGGGGAGCTGTTTTTT; v_gene: TRBV6-5; abundance: .; d_gene: .; j_gene: TRBJ2-2
CDR3aa: CASRRTSSDNEQFF; CDR3nt: TGTGCCAGCAGGAGGACTAGTAGCGACAATGAGCAGTTCTTC; v_gene: TRBV5-4; abundance: .; d_gene: TRBD2; j_gene: TRBJ2-1
CDR3aa: CASSYREGLETQYF; CDR3nt: TGTGCCAGCAGCTACAGGGAGGGCCTGGAGACCCAGTACTTC; v_gene: TRBV5-4; abundance: .; d_gene: .; j_gene: TRBJ2-5
CDR3aa: CASSGLAGGTDTQYF; CDR3nt: TGCGCCAGCAGTGGACTAGCGGGGGGTACAGATACGCAGTATTTT; v_gene: TRBV10-2; abundance: .; d_gene: TRBD2; j_gene: TRBJ2-3
CDR3aa: CASSPGQNNEQFF; CDR3nt: TGTGCCAGCAGCCCGGGACAGAACAATGAGCAGTTCTTC; v_gene: TRBV27; abundance: .; d_gene: TRBD1; j_gene: TRBJ2-1
CDR3aa: CASSPDRGTDTQYF; CDR3nt: TGTGCCAGCAGTCCGGACAGGGGCACAGATACGCAGTATTTT; v_gene: TRBV7-3; abundance: .; d_gene: TRBD1; j_gene: TRBJ2-3
CDR3aa: CASRQTYTSVYNEQFF; CDR3nt: TGTGCCAGCAGACAGACTTACACTTCCGTCTACAATGAGCAGTTCTTC; v_gene: TRBV7-9; abundance: .; d_gene: .; j_gene: TRBJ2-1
CDR3aa: CSVASQNYGYTF; CDR3nt: TGCAGCGTCGCTTCACAAAACTATGGCTACACCTTC; v_gene: TRBV29-1; abundance: few; d_gene: .; j_gene: TRBJ1-2
CDR3aa: CASSPGQSNQPQHF; CDR3nt: TGTGCCAGCTCACCAGGACAGTCTAATCAGCCCCAGCATTTT; v_gene: TRBV18; abundance: .; d_gene: .; j_gene: TRBJ1-5
CDR3aa: CASSQGYGGGLGTQYF; CDR3nt: TGTGCCAGCAGCCAAGGTTACGGGGGGGGCCTAGGTACGCAGTATTTT; v_gene: TRBV14; abundance: .; d_gene: TRBD2; j_gene: TRBJ2-3